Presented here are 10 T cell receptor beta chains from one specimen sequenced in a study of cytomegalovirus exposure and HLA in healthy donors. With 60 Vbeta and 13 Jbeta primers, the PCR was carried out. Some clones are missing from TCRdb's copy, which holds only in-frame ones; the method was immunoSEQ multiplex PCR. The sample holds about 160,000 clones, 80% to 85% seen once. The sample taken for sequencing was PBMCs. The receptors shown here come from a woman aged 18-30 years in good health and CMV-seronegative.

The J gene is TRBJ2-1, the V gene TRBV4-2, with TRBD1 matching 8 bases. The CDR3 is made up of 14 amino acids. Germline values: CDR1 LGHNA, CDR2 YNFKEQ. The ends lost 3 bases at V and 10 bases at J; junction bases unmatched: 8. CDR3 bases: TGTGCCAGCAGCCAGGACAGGGCAGTAGAGGAGCAGTTCTTC. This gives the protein CASSQDRAVEEQFF.

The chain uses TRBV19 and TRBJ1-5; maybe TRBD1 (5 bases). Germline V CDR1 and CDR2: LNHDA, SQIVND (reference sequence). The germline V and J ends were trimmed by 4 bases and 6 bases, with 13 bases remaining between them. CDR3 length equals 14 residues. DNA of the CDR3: TGTGCCAGTAGTAGGTGGCAGGGCGGTCAGCCCCAGCATTTT. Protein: CASSRWQGGQPQHF.

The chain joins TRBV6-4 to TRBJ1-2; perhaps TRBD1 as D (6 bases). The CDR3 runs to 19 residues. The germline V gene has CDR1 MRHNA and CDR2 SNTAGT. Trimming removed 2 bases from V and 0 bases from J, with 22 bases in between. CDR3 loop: CASSDPKFLTGPTNYGYTF. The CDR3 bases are TGTGCCAGCAGTGACCCGAAATTTTTGACAGGCCCCACTAACTATGGCTACACCTTC.

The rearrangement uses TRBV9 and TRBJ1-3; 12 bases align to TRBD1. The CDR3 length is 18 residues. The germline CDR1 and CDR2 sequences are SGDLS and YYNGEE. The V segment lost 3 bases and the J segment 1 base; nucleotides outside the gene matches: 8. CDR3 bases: TGTGCCAGCAGCGCATGGGACAGGGGGCAGGGATCTGGAAACACCATATATTTT. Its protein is CASSAWDRGQGSGNTIYF.

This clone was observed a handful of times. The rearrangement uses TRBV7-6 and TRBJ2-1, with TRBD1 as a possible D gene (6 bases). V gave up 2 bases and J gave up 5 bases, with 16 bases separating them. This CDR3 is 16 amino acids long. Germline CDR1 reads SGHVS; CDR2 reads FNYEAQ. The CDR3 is CASSLPLTGHHNEQFF. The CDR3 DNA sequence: TGTGCCAGCAGCTTACCTCTTACAGGGCACCACAATGAGCAGTTCTTC.

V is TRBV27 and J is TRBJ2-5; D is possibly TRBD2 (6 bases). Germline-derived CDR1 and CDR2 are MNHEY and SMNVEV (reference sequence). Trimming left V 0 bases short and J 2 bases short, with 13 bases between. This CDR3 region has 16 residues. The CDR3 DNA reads TGTGCCAGCAGTTTATCGCCAGGGACTGCACAAGAGACCCAGTACTTC. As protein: CASSLSPGTAQETQYF.

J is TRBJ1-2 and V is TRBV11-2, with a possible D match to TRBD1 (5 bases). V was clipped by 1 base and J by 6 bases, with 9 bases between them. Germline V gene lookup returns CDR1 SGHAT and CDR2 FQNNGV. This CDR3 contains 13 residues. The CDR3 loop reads CASSLVGVDGYTF. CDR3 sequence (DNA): TGTGCCAGCAGCTTAGTAGGGGTAGATGGCTACACCTTC.

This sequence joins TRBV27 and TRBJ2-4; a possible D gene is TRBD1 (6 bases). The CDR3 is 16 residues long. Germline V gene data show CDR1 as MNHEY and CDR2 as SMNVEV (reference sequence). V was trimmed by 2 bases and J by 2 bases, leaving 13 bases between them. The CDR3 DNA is TGTGCCAGCAGTTTACTCAGGGGCAGTTCCAAAAACATTCAGTACTTC. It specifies CASSLLRGSSKNIQYF.

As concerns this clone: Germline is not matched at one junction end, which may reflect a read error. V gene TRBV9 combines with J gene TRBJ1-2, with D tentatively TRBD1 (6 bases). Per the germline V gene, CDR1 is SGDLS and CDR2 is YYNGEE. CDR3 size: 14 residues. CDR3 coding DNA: TGTGCCAGCAGCCACGAGGGACATATCTATGGCCACACCTTC. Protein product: CASSHEGHIYGHTF.

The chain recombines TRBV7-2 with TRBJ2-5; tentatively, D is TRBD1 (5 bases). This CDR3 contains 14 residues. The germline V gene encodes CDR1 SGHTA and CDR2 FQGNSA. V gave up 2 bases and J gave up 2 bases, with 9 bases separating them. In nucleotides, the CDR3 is TGTGCCAGCAGCTTATTTACAGGACAAGAGACCCAGTACTTC. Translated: CASSLFTGQETQYF.